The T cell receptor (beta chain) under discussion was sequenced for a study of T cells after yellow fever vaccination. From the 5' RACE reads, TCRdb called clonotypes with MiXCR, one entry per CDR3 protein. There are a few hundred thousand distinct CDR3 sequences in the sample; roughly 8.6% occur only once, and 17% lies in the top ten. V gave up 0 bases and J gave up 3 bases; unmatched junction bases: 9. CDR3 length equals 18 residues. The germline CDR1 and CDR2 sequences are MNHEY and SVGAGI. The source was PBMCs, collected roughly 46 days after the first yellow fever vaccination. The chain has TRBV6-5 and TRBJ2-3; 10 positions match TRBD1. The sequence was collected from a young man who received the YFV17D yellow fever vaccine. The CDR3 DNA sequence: TGTGCCAGCAGTTACTCGTCAAAGAGACAGGGGGCTACAGATACGCAGTATTTT. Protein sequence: CASSYSSKRQGATDTQYF.